This T cell receptor beta chain was profiled in a study of vaccination and CD4 T cells after COVID-19. Whole-study context: The convalescents, six males and four females, included two who were Hispanic.

This CDR3 spans 16 amino acids. Germline V gene lookup returns CDR1 ENHRY and CDR2 SYGVKD. Trimming removed 0 bases from V and 12 bases from J; junction bases left unmatched: 9. The treatment: approximately 11-day PBMC culture with coronavirus spike peptide pools or control peptides (ViraFEST assay). The study sequenced cultured CD4+ T cell DNA using the Oncomine TCR Beta short-read assay. Each CDR3 protein gets one entry after TCRdb re-called the PCR reads with MiXCR. The table records about 25,000 distinct CDR3 sequences, 67% of them present only once. Remarks on this clonotype: Its cognate antigen is unknown.

The rearrangement joins TRBV10-3 to TRBJ2-3, with 13 positions matching TRBD2. Sequenced here: CD4+ T cells from blood, cultured in vitro, sampled after SARS-CoV-2 vaccination. This TCR was recovered from a human donor who received a COVID-19 vaccine. This CDR3 reads CAISESTLTSGGVQYF. CDR3 nucleotides: TGTGCCATCAGTGAGTCGACTCTAACTAGCGGGGGGGTACAGTATTTT.